One sample yielded the 11 T cell receptor beta chains listed below, sequenced in a study of spatial heterogeneity in lung cancer. General study findings and limits: Counts that tracked tumor mutation counts were those of expanded intratumoral alpha and beta TCRs.

The sample's time point: sample taken at primary tumor resection. In TCRdb, the 5' RACE reads were re-called with MiXCR into one record per CDR3 protein. The sample shows about 1,300 distinct CDR3 sequences, 10% to 13% of them seen only once. These TCRs' antigens remain unknown. The sample in question was lung tumor tissue, obtained at surgery. These receptors originate from a male donor with early-stage non-small cell lung cancer.

This clonotype appeared a few times. CDR3 region: CASSRANYNYGYTF. The CDR3 nucleotides are TGTGCCAGCAGCCGCGCCAACTACAACTATGGCTACACCTTC. J is TRBJ1-2 and V is TRBV6-5, with D hard to call. The ends were cut back, 6 bases at V and 2 bases at J, with 13 bases in the middle. The CDR3 has 14 amino acids. Germline CDR1 reads MNHEY; CDR2 reads SVGAGI.

By frequency in the sample, this clonotype is medium-sized. This chain links TRBV5-1 with TRBJ2-3; weak D call: TRBD2 (5 bases). CDR1 is SGHRS and CDR2 is YFSETQ in the germline V gene. The CDR3 contains 14 residues. V gave up 3 bases and J gave up 3 bases, with 11 bases separating them. The CDR3 sequence is CASSSELGTDTQYF. In nucleotides, the CDR3 is TGCGCCAGCAGCTCGGAACTAGGAACAGATACGCAGTATTTT.

This clonotype was recorded a few times. The V and J genes are TRBV11-2 and TRBJ2-1; TRBD1 matches at 9 bases. V lost 7 bases and J lost 8; bases outside the gene matches: 9. The germline gives CDR1 SGHAT, CDR2 FQNNGV. The CDR3 totals 14 residues. Written as DNA, the CDR3 is TGTGCCAGCAAAGCGGGACAGGGCTTTGATGAGCAGTTCTTC. Translating gives CASKAGQGFDEQFF.

By proportion, this clonotype is medium-sized (0.01 to 0.1%). The rearrangement links TRBV5-1 to TRBJ2-3; TRBD2 matches 14 bases. This CDR3 spans 16 amino acids. Germline V gene sequence: CDR1 SGHRS, CDR2 YFSETQ. Trimming removed 2 bases from V and 5 bases from J; junction bases left unmatched: 4. DNA of the CDR3: TGCGCCAGCAGCTTCCCGGGACTAGCGGGAGTAGATACGCAGTATTTT. It is translated as CASSFPGLAGVDTQYF.

By its share, this clonotype is medium-sized. The chain is built from TRBV3-1 and TRBJ2-1; 13 nucleotides line up with TRBD2. CDR1 is LGHDT, CDR2 YNNKEL, per germline (reference sequence). The V and J ends lost 4 bases and 1 base, in that order; junction bases with no gene match: 4. The CDR3 is 17 residues long. The DNA for the CDR3 is TGTGCCAGCAGCCCAGGACTAGCGGGAGAATCCTACAATGAGCAGTTCTTC. Residues: CASSPGLAGESYNEQFF.

This clonotype was found many times. This chain uses TRBV5-6 with TRBJ1-1; weak D call: TRBD1 (5 bases). The CDR3 is 15 amino acids. V lost 4 bases, J lost 0 bases, and 13 bases lay in between. Germline CDR1 and CDR2: SGHDT and YYEEEE. The CDR3 here is CASSPLRGVNTEAFF. The CDR3 DNA is TGTGCCAGCAGCCCTCTGAGGGGCGTGAACACTGAAGCTTTCTTT.

By share, this clonotype ranks as medium-sized. The genes are TRBV6-2 or TRBV6-3 and TRBJ1-5; D remains unclear. The CDR3 consists of 13 residues. V lost 7 bases and J 5 bases, leaving 12 bases between the germline ends. Germline lookup yields CDR1 MNHEY and CDR2 SVGEGT. CDR3: CASTFRRYQPQHF. Written as DNA, the CDR3 is TGTGCCAGCACCTTTCGACGGTATCAGCCCCAGCATTTT.

Relative to its sample, this clonotype is large. This chain connects TRBV11-1 to TRBJ2-3; D is unresolved. Between the trimmed V and J ends, which lost 1 base and 6 bases, there was a span of 11 bases. Looked up from germline, CDR1 is SGHAT and CDR2 is FQDESV (reference sequence). The CDR3 runs to 14 residues. The CDR3 reads CASSLDSWVDTQYF. The DNA for the CDR3 is TGTGCCAGCAGCTTAGACAGCTGGGTGGATACGCAGTATTTT.

This clonotype is large in the sample. The CDR3 DNA sequence: TGTGCCAGCAGTTTATCCGGGACACCAAATCGGTATGGCTACACCTTC. It encodes CASSLSGTPNRYGYTF. J is TRBJ1-2 and V is TRBV27; a weak D match, TRBD1 (6 bases). Trimming left V 0 bases short and J 5 bases short, with 16 bases between. The CDR3 runs 16 residues. In germline, CDR1 is MNHEY, CDR2 SMNVEV (reference sequence).

This clonotype is large in the sample. The chain couples TRBV13 to TRBJ1-2; D is unresolved. The V gene's germline CDR1 is PRHDT and CDR2 FYEKMQ (reference sequence). V was pared by 5 bases and J by 0 bases, with 13 bases between. The CDR3 covers 15 residues. CDR3 loop: CASSASYQANYGYTF. The DNA for the CDR3 is TGTGCCAGCAGCGCGAGCTATCAAGCTAACTATGGCTACACCTTC.

This clonotype is judged large. This chain joins TRBV9 and TRBJ1-1, with 9 bases aligning to TRBD1. CDR3 length: 14 residues. Looked up from germline, CDR1 is SGDLS and CDR2 is YYNGEE. After removal of 2 bases from V and 5 bases from J, the junction contained 4 bases not matched to a gene. CDR3 coding DNA: TGTGCCAGCAGCGTCGGGACAGGGTCGACTGAAGCTTTCTTT. This gives the protein CASSVGTGSTEAFF.